This TCR beta chain was sequenced during a study of CD8 T cells in ankylosing spondylitis. In its sample, this clonotype was seen many times. Its specificity is unknown. Study-wide points: CD8+ by phenotype, disease-linked clones were relatively rare in peripheral blood. Clones tied to disease were said to be significantly enriched in matched ankylosing spondylitis synovial fluid.

CDR1 DFQATT and CDR2 SNEGSKA come from the germline V gene (reference sequence). V shed 2 bases and J shed 4 bases, with 14 bases lying between them. This CDR3 has 14 residues. Quantitative 5'-RACE with molecular barcodes generated TCR beta libraries. In TCRdb, the 5' RACE reads were re-called with MiXCR into one record per CDR3 protein. The sample yields about 250,000 distinct CDR3 sequences, 8% to 9% seen once. Source material: blood, either unsorted or a sorted T cell fraction (not recorded which). The sequence was obtained from a female donor with ankylosing spondylitis or in good health (not recorded which). The chain couples TRBV20-1 to TRBJ2-5; no definite D call. CDR3 nucleotide sequence: TGCAGTGCTAGAAGTCTGGAATTGGGAGAGACCCAGTACTTC. Translating gives CSARSLELGETQYF.